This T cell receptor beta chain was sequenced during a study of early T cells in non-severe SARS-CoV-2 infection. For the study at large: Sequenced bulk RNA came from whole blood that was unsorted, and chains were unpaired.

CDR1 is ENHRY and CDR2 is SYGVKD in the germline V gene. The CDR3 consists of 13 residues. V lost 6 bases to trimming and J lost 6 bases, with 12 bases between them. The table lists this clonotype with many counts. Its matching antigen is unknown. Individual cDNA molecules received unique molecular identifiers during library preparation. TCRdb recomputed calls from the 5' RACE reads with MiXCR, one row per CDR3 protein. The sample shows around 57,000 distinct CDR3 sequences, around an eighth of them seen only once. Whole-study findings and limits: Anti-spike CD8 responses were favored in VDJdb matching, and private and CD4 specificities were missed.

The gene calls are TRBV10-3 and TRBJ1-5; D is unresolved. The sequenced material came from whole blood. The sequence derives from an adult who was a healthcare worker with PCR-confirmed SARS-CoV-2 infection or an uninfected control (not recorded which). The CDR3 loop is CAIRGIQSQPQHF. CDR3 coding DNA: TGTGCCATCAGGGGAATACAGTCTCAGCCCCAGCATTTT.